The next 5 T cell receptor beta chains were all read from a single sample in a study of human T cells and chemical hapten exposure. In TCRdb, the RACE reads were re-called with MiXCR into one record per CDR3 protein. Of roughly 360,000 distinct CDR3 sequences in the sample, more than 4.5% are singletons; the top ten hold under 2.5%. Regarding time point: patch test 1, 2 weeks after DPC sensitization. The treatment was: therapeutic diphenylcyclopropenone sensitization with weekly scalp DPC. Sample: whole blood, taken in connection with sensitization to the hapten diphenylcyclopropenone (DPC). The receptors stem from a woman between 50 and 59 years old with alopecia areata. Some clones in this sample may be carry-over from other donors' samples.

Ten or more counts support this clonotype. The chain is built from TRBV20-1 and TRBJ2-1; 10 bases align to TRBD1. The length of the CDR3 is 16 residues. Germline assignment: CDR1 DFQATT and CDR2 SNEGSKA (reference sequence). Trimming took 0 bases from V and 2 from J; bases not matched to a gene: 4. CDR3 nucleotide sequence: TGCAGTGCTAGAGACGCCGGGACAGGGGCCTACAATGAGCAGTTCTTC. The encoded protein is CSARDAGTGAYNEQFF.

This clonotype was observed a few times. The chain has TRBV2 and TRBJ2-5, with 7 bases fitting TRBD1. Germline V gives CDR1 SNHLY, CDR2 FYNNEI. CDR3 length equals 14 residues. Germline trimming cut 3 bases from V and 5 bases from J; bases unmatched to any gene: 6. The CDR3 loop is CASSDGQAHETQYF. The DNA for the CDR3 is TGTGCCAGCAGTGATGGACAGGCCCACGAGACCCAGTACTTC.

The table lists this clonotype with many counts. The gene calls are TRBV7-8 and TRBJ2-1; D perhaps matches TRBD1 (5 bases). From germline, CDR1 is SGHVS and CDR2 FQNEAQ. The V gene lost 1 base and the J gene lost 3 bases, with 13 bases spanning the gap. This CDR3 has 16 amino acids. CDR3 residues: CASSLGQPPSYNEQFF. CDR3 nucleotides: TGTGCCAGCAGCTTAGGACAGCCTCCTAGCTACAATGAGCAGTTCTTC.

The rearrangement links TRBV20-1 to TRBJ1-1; D is unresolved. V lost 6 bases and J 10 bases, leaving 18 bases between the germline ends. CDR3 size: 12 residues. Germline V gene data show CDR1 as DFQATT and CDR2 as SNEGSKA (reference sequence). This CDR3 reads CSAGNPPVGAFF. The CDR3 DNA reads as TGCAGTGCCGGAAATCCCCCAGTCGGAGCTTTCTTT.

This clonotype has more than one count but fewer than ten. The genes are TRBV29-1 and TRBJ2-7; 11 nucleotides align to TRBD1. This CDR3 spans 14 amino acids. From germline, CDR1 is SQVTM and CDR2 ANQGSEA. V lost 8 bases and J lost 7; bases outside the gene matches: 13. The CDR3 DNA reads TGCAGCACCGGCGAGACCGGGACAGGGGGAGAGCAGTACTTC. Translation: CSTGETGTGGEQYF.